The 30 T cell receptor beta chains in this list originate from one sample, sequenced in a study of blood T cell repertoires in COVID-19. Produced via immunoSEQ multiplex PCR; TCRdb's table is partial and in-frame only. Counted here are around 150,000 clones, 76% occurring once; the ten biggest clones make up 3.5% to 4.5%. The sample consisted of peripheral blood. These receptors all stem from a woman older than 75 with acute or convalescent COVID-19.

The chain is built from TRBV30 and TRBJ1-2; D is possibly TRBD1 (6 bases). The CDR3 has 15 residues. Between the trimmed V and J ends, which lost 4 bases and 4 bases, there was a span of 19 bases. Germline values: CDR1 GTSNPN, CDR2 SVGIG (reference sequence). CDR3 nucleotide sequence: TGTGCCTGGACCCCCGGCAGGGGCTTTGTCTATGGCTACACCTTC. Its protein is CAWTPGRGFVYGYTF. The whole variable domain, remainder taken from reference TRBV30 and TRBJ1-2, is SQTIHQWPATLVQPVGSPLSLECTVEGTSNPNLYWYRQAAGRGLQLLFYSVGIGQISSEVPQNLSASRPQDRQFILSSKKLLLSDSGFYLCAWTPGRGFVYGYTFGSGTRLTVV.

The CDR3 DNA reads as TGCGCCAGCAGAACAGATTTTAATAGCAATCAGCCCCAGCATTTT. Protein product: CASRTDFNSNQPQHF. J is TRBJ1-5 and V is TRBV5-1; D call uncertain. Trimming pared 5 bases from V and 0 bases from J, leaving 12 bases between. Germline CDR1 SGHRS, CDR2 YFSETQ. The CDR3 has 15 residues.

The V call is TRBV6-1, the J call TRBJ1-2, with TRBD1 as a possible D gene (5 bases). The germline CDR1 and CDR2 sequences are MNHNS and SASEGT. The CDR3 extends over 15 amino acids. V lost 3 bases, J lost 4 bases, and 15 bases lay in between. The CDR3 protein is CASSDLGAGVYGYTF. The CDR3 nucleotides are TGTGCCAGCAGTGACCTCGGGGCGGGGGTCTATGGCTACACCTTC.

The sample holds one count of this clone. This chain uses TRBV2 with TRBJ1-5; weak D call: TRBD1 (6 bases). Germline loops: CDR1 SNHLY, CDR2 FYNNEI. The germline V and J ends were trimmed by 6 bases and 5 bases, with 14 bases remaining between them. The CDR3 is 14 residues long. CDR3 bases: TGTGCCAGCAGACCCCGGGGGGCTTATCAGCCCCAGCATTTT. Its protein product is CASRPRGAYQPQHF.

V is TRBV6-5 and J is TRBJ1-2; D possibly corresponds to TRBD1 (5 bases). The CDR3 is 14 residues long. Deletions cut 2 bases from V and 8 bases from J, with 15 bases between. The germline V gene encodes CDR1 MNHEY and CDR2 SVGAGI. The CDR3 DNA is TGTGCCAGCAGTTACATGAGGCAGGGCGGCGGCTACACCTTC. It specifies CASSYMRQGGGYTF.

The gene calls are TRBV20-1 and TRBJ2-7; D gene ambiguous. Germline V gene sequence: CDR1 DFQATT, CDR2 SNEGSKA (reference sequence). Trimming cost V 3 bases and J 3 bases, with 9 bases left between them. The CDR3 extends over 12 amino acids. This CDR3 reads CSASTAHYEQYF. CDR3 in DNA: TGCAGTGCTAGTACAGCCCACTACGAGCAGTACTTC.

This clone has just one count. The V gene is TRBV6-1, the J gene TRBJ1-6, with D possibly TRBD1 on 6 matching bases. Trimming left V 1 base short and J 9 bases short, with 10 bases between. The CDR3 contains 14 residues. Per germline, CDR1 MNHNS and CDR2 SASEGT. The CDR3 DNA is TGTGCCAGCAGTGAAGGACAGGACGGTTCACCCCTCCACTTT. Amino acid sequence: CASSEGQDGSPLHF.

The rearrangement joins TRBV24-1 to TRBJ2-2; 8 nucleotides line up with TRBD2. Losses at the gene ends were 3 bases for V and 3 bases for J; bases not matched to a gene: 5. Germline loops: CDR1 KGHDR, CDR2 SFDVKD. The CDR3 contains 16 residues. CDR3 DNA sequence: TGTGCCACCAGTGATCCCGGGGGGGGTGACACCGGGGAGCTGTTTTTT. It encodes CATSDPGGGDTGELFF.

CDR3 sequence: CASSVRGQMNTEAFF. CDR3 DNA: TGTGCCAGCAGTGTAAGGGGACAGATGAACACTGAAGCTTTCTTT. This chain links TRBV27 with TRBJ1-1; 7 positions match TRBD1. CDR1 and CDR2 (germline): MNHEY, SMNVEV (reference sequence). The CDR3 is 15 residues long. The V gene end was trimmed by 5 bases and the J gene end by 0 bases; junction bases not matched to a gene: 6.

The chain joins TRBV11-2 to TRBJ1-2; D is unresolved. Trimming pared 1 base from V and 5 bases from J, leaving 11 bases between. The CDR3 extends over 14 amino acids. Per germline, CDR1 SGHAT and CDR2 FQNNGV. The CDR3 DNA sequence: TGTGCCAGCAGCTTAGTTTTGGAGGGATATGGCTACACCTTC. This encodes CASSLVLEGYGYTF.

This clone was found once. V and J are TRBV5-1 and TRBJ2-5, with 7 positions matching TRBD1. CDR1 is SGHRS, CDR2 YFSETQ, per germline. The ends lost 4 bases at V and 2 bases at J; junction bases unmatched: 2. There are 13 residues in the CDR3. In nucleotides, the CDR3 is TGCGCCAGCAGCATGGGACAGCAAGAGACCCAGTACTTC. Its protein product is CASSMGQQETQYF.

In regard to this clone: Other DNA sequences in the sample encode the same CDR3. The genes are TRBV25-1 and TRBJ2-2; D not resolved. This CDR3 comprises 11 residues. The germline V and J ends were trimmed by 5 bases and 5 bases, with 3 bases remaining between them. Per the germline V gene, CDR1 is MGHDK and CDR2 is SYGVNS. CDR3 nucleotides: TGTGCCAGCAGTCTTACCGGGGAGCTGTTTTTT. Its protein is CASSLTGELFF.

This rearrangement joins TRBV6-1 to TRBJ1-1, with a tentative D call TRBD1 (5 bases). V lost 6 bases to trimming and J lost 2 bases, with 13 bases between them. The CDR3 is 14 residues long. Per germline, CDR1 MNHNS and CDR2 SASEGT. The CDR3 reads CASRPAGPNTEAFF. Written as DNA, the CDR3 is TGTGCCAGCAGACCAGCGGGGCCTAACACTGAAGCTTTCTTT.

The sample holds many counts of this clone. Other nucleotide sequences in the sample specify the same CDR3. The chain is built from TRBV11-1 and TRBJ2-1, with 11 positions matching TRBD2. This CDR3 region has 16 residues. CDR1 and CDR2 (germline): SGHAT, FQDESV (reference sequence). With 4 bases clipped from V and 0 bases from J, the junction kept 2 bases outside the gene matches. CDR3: CASSSTSGVSYNEQFF. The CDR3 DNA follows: TGTGCCAGCAGCTCGACTAGCGGGGTCTCCTACAATGAGCAGTTCTTC.

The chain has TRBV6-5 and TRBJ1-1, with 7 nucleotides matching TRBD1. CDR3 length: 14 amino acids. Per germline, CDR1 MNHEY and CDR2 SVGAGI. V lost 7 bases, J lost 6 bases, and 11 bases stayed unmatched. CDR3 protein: CASIPPGGNPEAFF. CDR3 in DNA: TGTGCCAGCATCCCACCAGGGGGTAACCCTGAAGCTTTCTTT.

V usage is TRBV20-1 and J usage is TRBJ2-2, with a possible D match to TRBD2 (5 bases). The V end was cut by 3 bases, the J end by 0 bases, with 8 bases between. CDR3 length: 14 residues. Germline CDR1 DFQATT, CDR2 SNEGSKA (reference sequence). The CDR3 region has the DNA TGCAGTGCTAGTAAGCGGACGAACACCGGGGAGCTGTTTTTT. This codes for CSASKRTNTGELFF.

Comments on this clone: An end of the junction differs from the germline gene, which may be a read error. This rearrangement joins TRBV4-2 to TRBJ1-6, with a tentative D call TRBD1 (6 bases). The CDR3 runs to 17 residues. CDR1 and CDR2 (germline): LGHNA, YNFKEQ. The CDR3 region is CASSQDGPQGNNSPLHF. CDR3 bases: TGTGCCAGCAGCCAAGATGGTCCACAGGGAAATAATTCCCCCCTCCACTTT.

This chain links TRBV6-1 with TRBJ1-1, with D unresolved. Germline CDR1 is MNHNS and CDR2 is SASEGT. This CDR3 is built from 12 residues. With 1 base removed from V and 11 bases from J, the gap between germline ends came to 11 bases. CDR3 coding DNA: TGTGCCAGCAGTGAAGGGAGGAGTTTGGCTTTCTTT. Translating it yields CASSEGRSLAFF.

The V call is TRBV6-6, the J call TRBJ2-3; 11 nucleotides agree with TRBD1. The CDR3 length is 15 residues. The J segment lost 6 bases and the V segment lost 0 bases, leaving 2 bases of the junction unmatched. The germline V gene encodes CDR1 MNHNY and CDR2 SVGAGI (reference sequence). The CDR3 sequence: CASSYSGQGGDTQYF. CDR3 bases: TGTGCCAGCAGTTACTCGGGACAGGGGGGGGATACGCAGTATTTT.

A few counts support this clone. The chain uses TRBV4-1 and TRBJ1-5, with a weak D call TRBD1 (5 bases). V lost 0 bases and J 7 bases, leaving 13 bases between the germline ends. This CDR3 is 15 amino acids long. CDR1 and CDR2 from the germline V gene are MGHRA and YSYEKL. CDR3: CASSQDWTPLQPQHF. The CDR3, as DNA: TGCGCCAGCAGCCAAGACTGGACACCCTTGCAGCCCCAGCATTTT.

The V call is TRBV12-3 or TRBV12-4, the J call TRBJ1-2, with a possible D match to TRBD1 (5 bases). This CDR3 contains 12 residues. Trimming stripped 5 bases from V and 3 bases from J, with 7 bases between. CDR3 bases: TGTGCCAGCAGTAAGACAGACTATGGCTACACCTTC. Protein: CASSKTDYGYTF.

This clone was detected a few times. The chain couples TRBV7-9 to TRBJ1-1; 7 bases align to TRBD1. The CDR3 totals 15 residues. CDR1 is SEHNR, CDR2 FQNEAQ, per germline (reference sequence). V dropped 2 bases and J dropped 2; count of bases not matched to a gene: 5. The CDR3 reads CASSLRSGGNTEAFF. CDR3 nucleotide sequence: TGTGCCAGCAGCTTAAGGTCAGGGGGTAACACTGAAGCTTTCTTT.

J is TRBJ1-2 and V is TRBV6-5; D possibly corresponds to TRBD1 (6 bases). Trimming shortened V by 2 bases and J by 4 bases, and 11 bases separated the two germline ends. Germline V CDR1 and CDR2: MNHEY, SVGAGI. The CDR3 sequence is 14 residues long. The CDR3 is CASSYDGQIYGYTF. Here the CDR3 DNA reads TGTGCCAGCAGTTACGATGGACAGATCTATGGCTACACCTTC.

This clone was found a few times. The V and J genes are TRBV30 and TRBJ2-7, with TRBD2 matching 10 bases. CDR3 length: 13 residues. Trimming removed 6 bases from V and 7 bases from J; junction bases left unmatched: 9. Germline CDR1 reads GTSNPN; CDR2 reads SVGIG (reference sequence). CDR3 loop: CACNLAGAGEQYF. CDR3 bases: TGTGCCTGCAACCTAGCGGGAGCTGGAGAGCAGTACTTC.

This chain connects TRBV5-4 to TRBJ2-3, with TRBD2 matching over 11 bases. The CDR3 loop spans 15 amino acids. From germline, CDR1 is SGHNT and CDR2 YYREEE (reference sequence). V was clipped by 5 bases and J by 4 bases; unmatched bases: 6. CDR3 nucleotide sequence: TGTGCCAGCAGTTCAACTAGCGGGGGACCAGATACGCAGTATTTT. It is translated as CASSSTSGGPDTQYF.

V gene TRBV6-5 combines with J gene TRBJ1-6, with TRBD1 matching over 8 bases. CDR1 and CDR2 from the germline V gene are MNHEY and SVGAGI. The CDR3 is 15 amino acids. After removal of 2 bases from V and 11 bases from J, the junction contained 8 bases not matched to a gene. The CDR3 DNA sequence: TGTGCCAGCAGTTACCTTACGGACAGGGTTACACCCCTCCACTTT. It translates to CASSYLTDRVTPLHF.

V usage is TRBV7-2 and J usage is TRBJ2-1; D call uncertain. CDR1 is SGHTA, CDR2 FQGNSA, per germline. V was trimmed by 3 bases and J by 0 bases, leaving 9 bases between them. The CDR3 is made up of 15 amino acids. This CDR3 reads CASSFDSSSYNEQFF. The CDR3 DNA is TGTGCCAGCAGCTTCGACTCGAGCTCCTACAATGAGCAGTTCTTC.

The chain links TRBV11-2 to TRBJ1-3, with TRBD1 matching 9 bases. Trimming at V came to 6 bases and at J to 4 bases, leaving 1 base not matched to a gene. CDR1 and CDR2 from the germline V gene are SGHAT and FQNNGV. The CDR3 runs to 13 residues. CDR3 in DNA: TGTGCCAGCAGTGGACAGGGGGGAAACACCATATATTTT. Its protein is CASSGQGGNTIYF.

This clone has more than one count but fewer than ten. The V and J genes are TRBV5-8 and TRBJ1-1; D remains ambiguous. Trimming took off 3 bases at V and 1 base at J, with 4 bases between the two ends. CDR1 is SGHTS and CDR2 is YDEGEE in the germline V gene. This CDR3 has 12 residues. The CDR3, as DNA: TGTGCCAGCAGCTCTAGGAACACTGAAGCTTTCTTT. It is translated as CASSSRNTEAFF.

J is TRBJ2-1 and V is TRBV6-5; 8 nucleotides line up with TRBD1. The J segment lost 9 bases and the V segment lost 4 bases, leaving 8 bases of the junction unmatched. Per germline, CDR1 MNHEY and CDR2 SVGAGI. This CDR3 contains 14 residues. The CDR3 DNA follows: TGTGCCAGCAGTTCGGTGGACAGGGCGGGTGAGCAGTTCTTC. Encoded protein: CASSSVDRAGEQFF.